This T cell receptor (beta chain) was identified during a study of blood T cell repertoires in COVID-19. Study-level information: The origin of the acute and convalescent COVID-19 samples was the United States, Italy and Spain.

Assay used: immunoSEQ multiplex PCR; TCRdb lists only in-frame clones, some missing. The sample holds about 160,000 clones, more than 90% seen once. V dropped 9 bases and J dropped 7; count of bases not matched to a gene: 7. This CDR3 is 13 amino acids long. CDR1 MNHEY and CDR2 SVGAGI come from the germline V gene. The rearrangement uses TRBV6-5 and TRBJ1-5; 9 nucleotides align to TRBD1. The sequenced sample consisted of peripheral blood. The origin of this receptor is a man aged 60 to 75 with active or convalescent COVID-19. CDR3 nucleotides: TGTGCCAGTACACAGGGGGCCCGCCAGCCCCAGCATTTT. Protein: CASTQGARQPQHF.